What follows are 15 T cell receptor beta chains derived from one specimen sequenced in a study of blood T cell repertoires in COVID-19. Using immunoSEQ multiplex PCR, the repertoire was profiled, and TCRdb retains in-frame clones only, with some absent. The repertoire includes approximately 83,000 clones, about 82% of them detected once, and about 3.4% sits in the top ten. Sequenced input: peripheral blood. Source of these receptors: a man between 45 and 60 years old with acute or convalescent COVID-19.

J is TRBJ1-5 and V is TRBV7-2, with 8 positions matching TRBD1. The V gene's germline CDR1 is SGHTA and CDR2 FQGNSA. The trim removed 2 bases at V and 0 bases at J, leaving 6 bases unmatched. This CDR3 region has 17 residues. This CDR3 reads CASSLWGTGDSNQPQHF. In DNA, the CDR3 is TGTGCCAGCAGCTTATGGGGGACAGGAGATAGCAATCAGCCCCAGCATTTT.

Notes on this clone: This CDR3 is also generated by other DNA sequences in the sample. This rearrangement joins TRBV6-5 to TRBJ1-5, with D tentatively TRBD1 (5 bases). Trimming removed 6 bases from V and 4 bases from J, with 13 bases in between. The germline gives CDR1 MNHEY, CDR2 SVGAGI. This CDR3 contains 14 residues. The CDR3 spells CASRGQGRNQPQHF. The DNA for the CDR3 is TGTGCCAGCAGGGGGCAAGGGAGGAATCAGCCCCAGCATTTT.

This clone was picked up a small number of times. This sequence joins TRBV5-1 and TRBJ1-1, with D perhaps TRBD1 (6 bases). V shed 3 bases and J shed 8 bases, with 14 bases lying between them. The germline gives CDR1 SGHRS, CDR2 YFSETQ. This CDR3 has 13 amino acids. This chain's CDR3 is CASSSTSGGEAFF. The CDR3 region has the DNA TGCGCCAGCAGCTCGACGTCGGGGGGCGAAGCTTTCTTT.

This rearrangement joins TRBV19 to TRBJ1-1; 10 nucleotides agree with TRBD1. Per germline, CDR1 LNHDA and CDR2 SQIVND (reference sequence). The CDR3 runs to 14 residues. Trimming at V came to 6 bases and at J to 1 base, leaving 2 bases not matched to a gene. CDR3: CASSRTGGNTEAFF. The CDR3 nucleotides are TGTGCCAGTAGCCGGACAGGGGGGAACACTGAAGCTTTCTTT.

This chain connects TRBV7-8 to TRBJ2-5, with a weak D call TRBD1 (6 bases). CDR1 SGHVS and CDR2 FQNEAQ come from the germline V gene. The CDR3 extends over 13 amino acids. The V end was cut by 3 bases, the J end by 5 bases, with 10 bases between. The CDR3 region is CASSFTGSETQYF. The DNA of the CDR3 is TGTGCCAGCAGCTTTACAGGGTCGGAGACCCAGTACTTC.

The chain couples TRBV4-3 to TRBJ2-5, with 7 bases matching TRBD2. This CDR3 is 14 amino acids long. The germline CDR1 and CDR2 sequences are LGHNA and YSLEER. J gave up 1 base and V 4 bases, and 3 bases lay outside the gene matches. The chain's CDR3 is CASSPGGIQETQYF. CDR3 nucleotide sequence: TGCGCCAGCAGCCCCGGGGGGATCCAAGAGACCCAGTACTTC.

The sample holds one count of this clone. The V and J genes are TRBV7-8 and TRBJ2-5, with D perhaps matching TRBD1 (6 bases). Trimming removed 3 bases at V and 5 bases at J, with 13 bases between. CDR1 and CDR2 (germline): SGHVS, FQNEAQ. CDR3 length equals 14 residues. The CDR3 coding sequence is TGTGCCAGCAGCTTCCAAACAGGGCGGGAGACCCAGTACTTC. It translates to CASSFQTGRETQYF.

The rearrangement links TRBV6-5 to TRBJ1-4; 7 bases line up with TRBD1. Germline V lookup: CDR1 MNHEY, CDR2 SVGAGI. The CDR3 loop spans 14 amino acids. V lost 5 bases, J lost 8 bases, and 8 bases stayed unmatched. CDR3 region: CASSPDRVREKLFF. DNA of the CDR3: TGTGCCAGCAGTCCCGACAGGGTCCGAGAAAAACTGTTTTTT.

CDR3 DNA sequence: TGTGCCAGTAGTATAGAAGGGCTGGGACAGGGGACTAACACCGGGGAGCTGTTTTTT. Protein product: CASSIEGLGQGTNTGELFF. V gene TRBV19 combines with J gene TRBJ2-2; 10 bases align to TRBD1. Per the germline V gene, CDR1 is LNHDA and CDR2 is SQIVND (reference sequence). The trim removed 0 bases at V and 2 bases at J, leaving 9 bases unmatched. The CDR3 contains 19 residues.

The sample holds one count of this clone. The chain uses TRBV6-5 and TRBJ2-7; the match to TRBD1 covers 8 bases. V was pared by 8 bases and J by 4 bases, with 4 bases of the junction left unmatched. The CDR3 length is 12 residues. CDR1 and CDR2 from the germline V gene are MNHEY and SVGAGI. The CDR3: CASRQGMYEQYF. Written as DNA, the CDR3 is TGTGCCAGCCGACAGGGGATGTACGAGCAGTACTTC.

V usage is TRBV1 and J usage is TRBJ2-3; the table's D call of TRBD2 was not tested on the DNA. TRBV1 is shown as a pseudogene. The CDR3 length is 18 residues. The CDR3 loop reads CTSSQDWGLAAPTDTQYF. For the CDR3, the DNA is TGCACCAGCAGCCAAGACTGGGGACTAGCGGCCCCCACAGATACGCAGTATTTT.

V is TRBV2 and J is TRBJ1-1; possible D gene TRBD1, 5 bases. Between the trimmed V and J ends, which lost 7 bases and 7 bases, there was a span of 16 bases. The CDR3 contains 13 residues. Germline values: CDR1 SNHLY, CDR2 FYNNEI. For the CDR3, the DNA is TGTGCCAGCAACCTTAATGGACAAAGTGAAGCTTTCTTT. Protein: CASNLNGQSEAFF.

The genes are TRBV5-1 and TRBJ1-2, with 11 bases fitting TRBD1. The CDR3 is 16 amino acids. Trimming removed 4 bases from V and 1 base from J; junction bases left unmatched: 6. Per germline, CDR1 SGHRS and CDR2 YFSETQ. This chain's CDR3 is CASSRAGQGDNYGYTF. In DNA form, the CDR3 reads TGCGCCAGCAGCCGGGCGGGACAGGGGGATAACTATGGCTACACCTTC.

V gene TRBV9 combines with J gene TRBJ1-4; D is ambiguous. The ends were cut back, 0 bases at V and 8 bases at J, with 11 bases in the middle. The CDR3 runs to 14 residues. CDR1 and CDR2 (germline): SGDLS, YYNGEE. The CDR3 is CASSVGPGREKLFF. CDR3 sequence (DNA): TGTGCCAGCAGCGTAGGCCCGGGGAGGGAAAAACTGTTTTTT.

The chain recombines TRBV7-9 with TRBJ1-1; D ambiguous. The CDR3 is 12 residues long. V gave up 5 bases and J gave up 2 bases, with 6 bases separating them. Germline V CDR1 and CDR2: SEHNR, FQNEAQ (reference sequence). CDR3: CASSRGNTEAFF. CDR3 bases: TGTGCCAGCAGCCGAGGCAACACTGAAGCTTTCTTT.